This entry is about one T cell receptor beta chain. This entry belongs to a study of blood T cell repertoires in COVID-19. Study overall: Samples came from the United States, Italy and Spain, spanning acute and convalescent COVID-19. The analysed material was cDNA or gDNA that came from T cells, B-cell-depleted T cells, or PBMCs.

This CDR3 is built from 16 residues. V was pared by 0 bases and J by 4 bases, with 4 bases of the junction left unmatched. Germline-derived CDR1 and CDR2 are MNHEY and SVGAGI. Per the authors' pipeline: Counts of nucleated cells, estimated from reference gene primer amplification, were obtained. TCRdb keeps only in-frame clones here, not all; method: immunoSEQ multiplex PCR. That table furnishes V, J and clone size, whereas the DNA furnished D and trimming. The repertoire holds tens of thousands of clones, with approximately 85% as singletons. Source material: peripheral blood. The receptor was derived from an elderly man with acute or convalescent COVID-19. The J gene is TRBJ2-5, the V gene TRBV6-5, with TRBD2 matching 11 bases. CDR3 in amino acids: CASSYSRLAGSETQYF. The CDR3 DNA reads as TGTGCCAGCAGTTACTCCCGACTAGCGGGGTCAGAGACCCAGTACTTC.